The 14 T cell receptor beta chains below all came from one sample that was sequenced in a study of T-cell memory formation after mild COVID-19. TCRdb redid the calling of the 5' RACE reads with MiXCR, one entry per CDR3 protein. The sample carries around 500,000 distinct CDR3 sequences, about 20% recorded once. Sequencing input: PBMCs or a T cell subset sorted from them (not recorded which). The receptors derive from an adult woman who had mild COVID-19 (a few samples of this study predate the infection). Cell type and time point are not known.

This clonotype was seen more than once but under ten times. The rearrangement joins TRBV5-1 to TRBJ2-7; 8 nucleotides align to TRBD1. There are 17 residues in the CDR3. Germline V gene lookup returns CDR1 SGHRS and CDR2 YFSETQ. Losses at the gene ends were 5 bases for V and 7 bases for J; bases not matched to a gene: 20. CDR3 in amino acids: CASRPGQVMFGAEEQYF. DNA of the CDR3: TGCGCCAGCAGACCGGGACAGGTTATGTTTGGGGCTGAGGAGCAGTACTTC.

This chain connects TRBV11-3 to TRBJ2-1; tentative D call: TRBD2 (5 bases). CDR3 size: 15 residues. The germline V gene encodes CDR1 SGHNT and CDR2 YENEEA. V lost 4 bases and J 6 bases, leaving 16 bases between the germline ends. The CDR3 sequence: CASSSSGSPFNEQFF. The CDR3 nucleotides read TGTGCCAGCAGCTCGAGCGGATCCCCTTTCAATGAGCAGTTCTTC.

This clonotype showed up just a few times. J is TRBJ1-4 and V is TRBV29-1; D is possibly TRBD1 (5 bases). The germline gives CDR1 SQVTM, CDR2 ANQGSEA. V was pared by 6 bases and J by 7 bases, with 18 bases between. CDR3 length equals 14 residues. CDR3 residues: CSVSATSGGEKLFF. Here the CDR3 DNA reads TGCAGCGTGTCGGCGACGTCCGGGGGTGAAAAACTGTTTTTT.

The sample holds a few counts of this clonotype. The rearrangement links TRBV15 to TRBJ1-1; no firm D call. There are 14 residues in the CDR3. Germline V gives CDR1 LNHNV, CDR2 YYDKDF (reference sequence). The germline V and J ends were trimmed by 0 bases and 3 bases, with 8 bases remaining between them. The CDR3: CATSRDLRDTEAFF. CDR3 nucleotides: TGTGCCACCAGCAGAGATCTACGGGACACTGAAGCTTTCTTT.

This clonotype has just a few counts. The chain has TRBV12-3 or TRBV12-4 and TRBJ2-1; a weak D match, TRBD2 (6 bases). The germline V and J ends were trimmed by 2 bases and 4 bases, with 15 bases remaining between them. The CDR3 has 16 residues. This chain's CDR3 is CASSLFLRRDYNEQFF. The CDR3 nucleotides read TGTGCCAGCAGTTTATTTCTGAGGAGGGATTACAATGAGCAGTTCTTC.

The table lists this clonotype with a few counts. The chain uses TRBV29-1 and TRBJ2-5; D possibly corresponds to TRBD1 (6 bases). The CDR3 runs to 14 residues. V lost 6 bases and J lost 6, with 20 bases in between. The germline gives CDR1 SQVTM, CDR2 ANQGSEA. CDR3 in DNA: TGCAGCGTGACCAGGGACACAGGGTTAAAGACCCAGTACTTC. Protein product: CSVTRDTGLKTQYF.

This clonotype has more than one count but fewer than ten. The CDR3 bases are TGTGCCAGTCTTGCCACAACCGGGACAGGGAACTATGGCTACACCTTC. Amino acids: CASLATTGTGNYGYTF. The genes are TRBV19 and TRBJ1-2; 9 nucleotides agree with TRBD1. Germline loops: CDR1 LNHDA, CDR2 SQIVND (reference sequence). The CDR3 totals 16 residues. With V trimmed by 8 bases and J by 2 bases, 12 bases remained unmatched.

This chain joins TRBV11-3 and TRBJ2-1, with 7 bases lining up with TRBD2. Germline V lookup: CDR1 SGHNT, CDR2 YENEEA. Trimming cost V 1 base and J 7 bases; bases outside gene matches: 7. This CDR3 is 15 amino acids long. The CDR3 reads CASSLVEAGANEQFF. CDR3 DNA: TGTGCCAGCAGCTTAGTCGAGGCGGGAGCGAATGAGCAGTTCTTC.

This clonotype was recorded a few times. The CDR3: CASSQLLGQNTEAFF. The CDR3 nucleotides are TGTGCCAGCAGCCAACTGCTGGGACAGAACACTGAAGCTTTCTTT. The V gene is TRBV4-2, the J gene TRBJ1-1; perhaps TRBD1 as D (6 bases). The CDR3 loop spans 15 amino acids. The V end lost 2 bases, the J end lost 1 base, and 11 bases lay between the germline ends. The V gene's germline CDR1 is LGHNA and CDR2 YNFKEQ.

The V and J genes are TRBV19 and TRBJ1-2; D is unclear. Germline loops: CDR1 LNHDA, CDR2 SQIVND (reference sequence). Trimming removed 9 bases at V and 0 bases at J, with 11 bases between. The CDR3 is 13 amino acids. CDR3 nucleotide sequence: TGTGCCAGCAGTCCGCGGGCTAACTATGGCTACACCTTC. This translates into CASSPRANYGYTF.

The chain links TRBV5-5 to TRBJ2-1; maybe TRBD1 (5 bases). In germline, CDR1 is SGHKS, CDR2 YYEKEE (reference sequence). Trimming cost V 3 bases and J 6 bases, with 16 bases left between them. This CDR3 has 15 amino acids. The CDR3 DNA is TGTGCCAGCAGCTCAGCAGGGATTGATAGCAATGAGCAGTTCTTC. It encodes CASSSAGIDSNEQFF.

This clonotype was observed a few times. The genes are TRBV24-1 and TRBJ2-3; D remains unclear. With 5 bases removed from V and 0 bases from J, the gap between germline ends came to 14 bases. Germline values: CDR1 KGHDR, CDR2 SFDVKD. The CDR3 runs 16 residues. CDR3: CATSGLVGASTDTQYF. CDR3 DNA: TGTGCCACCAGTGGTCTTGTCGGAGCAAGCACAGATACGCAGTATTTT.

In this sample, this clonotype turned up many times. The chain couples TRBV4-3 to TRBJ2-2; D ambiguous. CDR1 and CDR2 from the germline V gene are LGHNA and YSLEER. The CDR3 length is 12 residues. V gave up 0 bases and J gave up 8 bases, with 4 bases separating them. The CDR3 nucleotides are TGCGCCAGCAGCCAAGATTGGGGGGAGCTGTTTTTT. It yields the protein CASSQDWGELFF.

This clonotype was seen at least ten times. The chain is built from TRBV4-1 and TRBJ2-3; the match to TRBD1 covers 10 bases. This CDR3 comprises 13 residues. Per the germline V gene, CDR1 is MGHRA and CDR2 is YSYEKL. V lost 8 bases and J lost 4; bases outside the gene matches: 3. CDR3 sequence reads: CASFGTGADTQYF. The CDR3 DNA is TGCGCCAGCTTCGGGACAGGGGCAGATACGCAGTATTTT.